This T cell receptor (beta chain) is from a study of T cell changes during pregnancy in multiple sclerosis. J lost 4 bases, V lost 4 bases, and 5 bases had no gene match. The CDR3 extends over 16 amino acids. CDR1 and CDR2 from the germline V gene are LGHNA and YSLEER. Generated by immunoSEQ multiplex PCR, the TCRdb table keeps only in-frame clones and is missing some. The top ten clones hold about 0.99% of a sample with 45,000 to 55,000 clones, 80% to 95% of them seen once. The sequence came from a female donor with multiple sclerosis, enrolled in a pregnancy study. The gene calls are TRBV4-3 and TRBJ2-5; 14 bases are a match to TRBD2. The specimen comprised peripheral blood, sampled after pregnancy. The CDR3 protein is CASSRSGLAGGETQYF. CDR3 sequence (DNA): TGCGCCAGCAGCCGCTCAGGACTAGCGGGGGGAGAGACCCAGTACTTC.